The 13 T cell receptor beta chains listed next were all sequenced from one sample in a study of blood T cells in healthy people across ages. The authors ran a second PCR of about 6 to 11 cycles using a sample-barcoded 5' primer and a J-beta primer mix. MiXCR was run by TCRdb on the 5' RACE reads, yielding one entry per CDR3 protein. This sample yields 800,000 to 950,000 distinct CDR3 sequences, of which roughly 52% are seen a single time; about an eighth belongs to the top ten. The source material was blood. Source of these receptors: a man under 40 in good health.

The rearrangement uses TRBV12-3 or TRBV12-4 and TRBJ1-2; 7 positions match TRBD1. The CDR3 has 15 amino acids. Losses at the gene ends were 3 bases for V and 4 bases for J; bases not matched to a gene: 8. CDR3 protein: CASSFEGGGVYGYTF. CDR3 DNA: TGTGCCAGCAGTTTCGAAGGGGGCGGTGTCTATGGCTACACCTTC.

A note on this clonotype: One end of the junction varies from germline; a read error may be responsible. The V gene is TRBV7-3, the J gene TRBJ1-6, with D possibly matching TRBD1 (5 bases). The CDR3 has 14 residues. In germline, CDR1 is SGHTA, CDR2 FQGTGA. As DNA, the CDR3 is TGTGCCGGCAGCTTAACGTATGGGACTTCACCCCTCCACTTT. Its protein product is CAGSLTYGTSPLHF.

This clonotype came up many times. The chain has TRBV20-1 and TRBJ1-1; no reliable D call. There are 11 residues in the CDR3. Germline-derived CDR1 and CDR2 are DFQATT and SNEGSKA (reference sequence). Trimming took 2 bases from V and 6 from J, leaving 7 bases between them. This CDR3 reads CSARPQAEAFF. The CDR3 region has the DNA TGCAGTGCTAGACCCCAAGCTGAAGCTTTCTTT.

This sequence joins TRBV20-1 and TRBJ1-4, with TRBD1 as a possible D gene (6 bases). The CDR3 length is 15 residues. From germline, CDR1 is DFQATT and CDR2 SNEGSKA (reference sequence). V was trimmed by 5 bases and J by 4 bases, leaving 17 bases between them. For the CDR3, the DNA is TGCAGTGCTCCAGTGCGGCAGGGGTATAATGAAAAACTGTTTTTT. It encodes CSAPVRQGYNEKLFF.

In this sample, this clonotype turned up a few times. The gene calls are TRBV27 and TRBJ2-5, with D possibly matching TRBD2 (7 bases). The CDR3 extends over 15 amino acids. Germline V gene sequence: CDR1 MNHEY, CDR2 SMNVEV (reference sequence). V gave up 5 bases and J gave up 3 bases, with 16 bases separating them. This CDR3 is CASSPLGGPKETQYF. In DNA, the CDR3 is TGTGCCAGCAGTCCCTTGGGGGGGCCGAAAGAGACCCAGTACTTC.

The rearrangement uses TRBV4-2 and TRBJ2-1, with D possibly TRBD2 on 6 matching bases. Trimming took 0 bases from V and 7 from J, leaving 13 bases between them. The CDR3 runs to 15 residues. Germline CDR1 is LGHNA and CDR2 is YNFKEQ. This CDR3 reads CASSQDMTSSNEQFF. CDR3 coding DNA: TGTGCCAGCAGCCAAGATATGACTAGTTCGAATGAGCAGTTCTTC.

The chain employs TRBV28 and TRBJ1-4; the match to TRBD1 covers 8 bases. Trimming took 11 bases from V and 8 from J; bases not matched to a gene: 22. Germline CDR1 reads MDHEN; CDR2 reads SYDVKM. The CDR3 has 17 residues. In DNA form, the CDR3 reads TGTGCCGCACAGACGATTTTCCAGGGGGCGGTAGGGGAAAAACTGTTTTTT. This codes for CAAQTIFQGAVGEKLFF.

This clonotype was seen more than once but under ten times. Written as DNA, the CDR3 is TGCAGTCAGCCGGGACAGGGAACGAAAGAGCAGTACTTC. This codes for CSQPGQGTKEQYF. The chain carries TRBV20-1 and TRBJ2-7; 9 nucleotides match TRBD1. The germline CDR1 and CDR2 sequences are DFQATT and SNEGSKA (reference sequence). Trimming at V came to 8 bases and at J to 7 bases, leaving 12 bases not matched to a gene. The CDR3 is 13 amino acids.

The chain employs TRBV20-1 and TRBJ1-6; possibly TRBD1 for D (5 bases). CDR3 size: 14 residues. The V gene lost 0 bases and the J gene lost 8 bases, with 11 bases spanning the gap. The germline V gene has CDR1 DFQATT and CDR2 SNEGSKA (reference sequence). The CDR3 nucleotides read TGCAGTGCTAGAGAGGCAGGGCCCGATTCACCCCTCCACTTT. Protein sequence: CSAREAGPDSPLHF.

This clonotype was seen many times. This chain links TRBV29-1 with TRBJ2-7, with 8 positions matching TRBD1. The germline gives CDR1 SQVTM, CDR2 ANQGSEA. The CDR3 extends over 13 amino acids. V was pared by 2 bases and J by 5 bases, with 5 bases of the junction left unmatched. As DNA, the CDR3 is TGCAGCGTTGAACCCCCAGGGGGCCACGAGCAGTACTTC. Residues: CSVEPPGGHEQYF.

The table lists this clonotype with many counts. This sequence joins TRBV6-5 and TRBJ2-5, with TRBD2 matching 12 bases. CDR1 and CDR2 from the germline V gene are MNHEY and SVGAGI. This CDR3 is 16 amino acids long. The trim removed 4 bases at V and 2 bases at J, leaving 5 bases unmatched. CDR3 sequence reads: CASSSRLAGVQETQYF. The CDR3 bases are TGTGCCAGCAGTTCGCGACTAGCGGGGGTTCAAGAGACCCAGTACTTC.

This clonotype was counted a few times. The chain links TRBV5-1 to TRBJ2-5, with 9 bases matching TRBD1. The DNA end is a closer match to TRBJ2-7, so the J assignment may be wrong. This CDR3 region has 14 residues. The germline V gene encodes CDR1 SGHRS and CDR2 YFSETQ. The CDR3: CASSSGTGIDEQYF. The CDR3 DNA reads TGCGCCAGCAGCTCGGGGACAGGGATCGACGAGCAGTACTTC.

This clonotype was picked up a small number of times. The chain joins TRBV6-1 to TRBJ1-2; D unresolved. Germline V gene lookup returns CDR1 MNHNS and CDR2 SASEGT. With 11 bases removed from V and 8 bases from J, the gap between germline ends came to 15 bases. The CDR3 length is 11 residues. In nucleotides, the CDR3 is TGTGCCGGTTCACCCGGGTTCGGCTACACCTTC. Translating it yields CAGSPGFGYTF.